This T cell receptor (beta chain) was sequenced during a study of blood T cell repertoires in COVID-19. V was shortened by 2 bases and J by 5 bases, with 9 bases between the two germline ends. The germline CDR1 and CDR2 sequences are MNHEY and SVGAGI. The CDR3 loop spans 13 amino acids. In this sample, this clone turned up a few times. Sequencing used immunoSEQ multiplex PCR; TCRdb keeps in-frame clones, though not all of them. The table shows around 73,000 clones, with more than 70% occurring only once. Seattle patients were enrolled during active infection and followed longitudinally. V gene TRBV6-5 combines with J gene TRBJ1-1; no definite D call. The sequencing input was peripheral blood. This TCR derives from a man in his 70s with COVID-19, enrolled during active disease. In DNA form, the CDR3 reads TGTGCCAGCAGTTACAGAGGCGGGACTGAAGCTTTCTTT. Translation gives CASSYRGGTEAFF.